A single TCR beta chain is shown here with its context. What it recognizes is unknown. CD45RO negativity and positive selection for CCR7 defined naive CD8 cells, a population that excluded terminally differentiated effector memory CD45RA+ cells. The sample comes from a study of shared clonotypes between healthy human individuals. Study-wide points: A limitation of the genetic and exposure-history diversity represented arose from few donors.

Original processing methods: In the immunoSEQ data, sequences were junction-only and lacked quality scores, so filtering differed. Method: immunoSEQ multiplex PCR; TCRdb's copy keeps in-frame clones and lacks some. Clonal size and the V and J genes are those of that table, whereas D and trimming came from the DNA. The sample has about 650,000 clones; 95% are singletons. V was shortened by 0 bases and J by 0 bases, with 13 bases between the two germline ends. Germline assignment: CDR1 SGHRS and CDR2 YFSETQ. The CDR3 length is 16 residues. This receptor was obtained from a woman aged 25 to 45 in good health. Sequences were obtained from naive CD8+ T cells sorted from blood. The chain carries TRBV5-1 and TRBJ2-7, with D hard to call. Here the CDR3 DNA reads TGCGCCAGCAGCTTGGTCCCCGACGGTATCTCCTACGAGCAGTACTTC. This sequence encodes CASSLVPDGISYEQYF.